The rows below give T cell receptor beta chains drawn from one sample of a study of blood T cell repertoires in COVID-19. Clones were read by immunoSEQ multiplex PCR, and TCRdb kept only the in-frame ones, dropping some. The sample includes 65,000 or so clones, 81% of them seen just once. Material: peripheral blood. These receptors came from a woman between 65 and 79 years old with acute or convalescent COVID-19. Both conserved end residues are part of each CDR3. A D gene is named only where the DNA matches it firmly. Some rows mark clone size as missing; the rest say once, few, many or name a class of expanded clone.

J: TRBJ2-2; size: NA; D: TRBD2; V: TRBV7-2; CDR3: CASSSSGNTGELFF; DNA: TGTGCCAGCAGCTCTAGCGGGAACACCGGGGAGCTGTTTTTT
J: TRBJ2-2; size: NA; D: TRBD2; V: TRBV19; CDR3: CASSIIGTSGSGTGELFF; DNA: TGTGCCAGTAGTATTATTGGGACTAGCGGGAGTGGAACCGGGGAGCTGTTTTTT
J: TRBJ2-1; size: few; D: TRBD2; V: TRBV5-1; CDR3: CASSSTPRLAGEQFF; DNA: TGCGCCAGCAGCTCCACCCCCAGACTAGCGGGAGAACAGTTCTTC
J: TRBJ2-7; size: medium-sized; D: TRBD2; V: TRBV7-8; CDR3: CASSFPGTSGLEQYF; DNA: TGTGCCAGCAGCTTTCCCGGGACTAGCGGGCTTGAGCAGTACTTC
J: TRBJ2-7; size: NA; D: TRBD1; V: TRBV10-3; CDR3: CAINDRGGIQEQYF; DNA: TGTGCCATCAACGACAGGGGAGGAATACAGGAGCAGTACTTC
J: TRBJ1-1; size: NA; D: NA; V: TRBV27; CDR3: CASSHDQGRNTEAFF; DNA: TGTGCCAGCAGTCACGACCAGGGGAGGAACACTGAAGCTTTCTTT
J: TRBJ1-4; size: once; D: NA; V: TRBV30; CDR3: CAWRRRTNEKLFF; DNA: TGTGCCTGGAGGAGGCGAACTAATGAAAAACTGTTTTTT
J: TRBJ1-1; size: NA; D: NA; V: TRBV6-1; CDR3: CASSVFRGVGNTEAFF; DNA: TGTGCCAGCAGTGTGTTTCGGGGAGTTGGGAACACTGAAGCTTTCTTT
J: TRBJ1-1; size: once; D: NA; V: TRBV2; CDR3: CASSVQMNTEAFF; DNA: TGTGCCAGCAGTGTACAGATGAACACTGAAGCTTTCTTT
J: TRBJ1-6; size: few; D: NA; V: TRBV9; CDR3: CASSVGWGVNSPLHF; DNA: TGTGCCAGCAGCGTAGGATGGGGAGTTAATTCACCCCTCCACTTT
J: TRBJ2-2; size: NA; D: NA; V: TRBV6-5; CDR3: CASRGGRNYGELFF; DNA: TGTGCCAGCAGGGGGGGGCGGAATTACGGGGAGCTGTTTTTT
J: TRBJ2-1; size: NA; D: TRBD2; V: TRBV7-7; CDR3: CASSLAAGEQFF; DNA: TGTGCCAGCAGCTTAGCAGCGGGGGAGCAGTTCTTC
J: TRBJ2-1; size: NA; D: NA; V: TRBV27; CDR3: CASSPIYPYNEQFF; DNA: TGTGCCAGCAGTCCTATCTATCCATACAATGAGCAGTTCTTC
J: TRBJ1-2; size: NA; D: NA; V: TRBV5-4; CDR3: CASSFGLQANYGYTF; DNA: TGTGCCAGCAGCTTTGGGCTGCAAGCTAACTATGGCTACACCTTC
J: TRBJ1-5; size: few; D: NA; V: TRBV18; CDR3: CASSPPGSGAWPQHF; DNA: TGTGCCAGCTCACCACCGGGCAGCGGCGCGTGGCCCCAGCATTTT
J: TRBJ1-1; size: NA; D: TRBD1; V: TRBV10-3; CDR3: CAISDSDRGRTEAFF; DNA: TGTGCCATCAGTGACTCCGACAGGGGCCGCACTGAAGCTTTCTTT
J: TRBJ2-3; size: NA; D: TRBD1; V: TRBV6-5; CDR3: CASRLRQGSTDTQYF; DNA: TGTGCCAGCAGGCTCAGACAGGGTTCCACAGATACGCAGTATTTT
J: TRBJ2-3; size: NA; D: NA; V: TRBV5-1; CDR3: CASRPRLGAGIPDTQYF; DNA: TGCGCCAGCAGACCCCGGTTAGGAGCCGGGATTCCAGATACGCAGTATTTT
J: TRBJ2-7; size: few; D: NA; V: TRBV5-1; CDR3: CASSMRGEDEQYF; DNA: TGCGCCAGCAGCATGAGAGGGGAGGACGAGCAGTACTTC
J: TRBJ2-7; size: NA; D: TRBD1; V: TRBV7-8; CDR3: CASSWDRGGEQYF; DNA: TGTGCCAGCAGCTGGGACAGGGGCGGCGAGCAGTACTTC
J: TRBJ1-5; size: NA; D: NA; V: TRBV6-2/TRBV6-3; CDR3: CASSYDRPYSNQPQHF; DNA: TGTGCCAGCAGTTATGACAGGCCCTATAGCAATCAGCCCCAGCATTTT
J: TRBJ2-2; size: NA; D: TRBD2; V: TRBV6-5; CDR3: CASSPRGDTGELFF; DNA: TGTGCCAGCAGCCCACGGGGGGACACCGGGGAGCTGTTTTTT
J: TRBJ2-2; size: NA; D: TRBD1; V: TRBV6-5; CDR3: CASRTGTGNTGELFF; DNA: TGTGCCAGCAGGACCGGGACAGGGAACACCGGGGAGCTGTTTTTT
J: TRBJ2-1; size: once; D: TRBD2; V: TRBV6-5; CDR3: CASSPRLAFNHEQFF; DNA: TGTGCCAGCAGCCCGAGACTAGCGTTTAACCATGAGCAGTTCTTC
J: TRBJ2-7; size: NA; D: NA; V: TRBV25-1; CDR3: CASSARDSLGYEQYF; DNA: TGTGCCAGCAGTGCCAGAGACAGTTTGGGGTACGAGCAGTACTTC
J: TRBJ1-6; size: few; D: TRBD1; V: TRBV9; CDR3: CASSAGTDLFSSPLHF; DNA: TGTGCCAGCAGTGCCGGGACAGACCTCTTCAGTTCACCCCTCCACTTT